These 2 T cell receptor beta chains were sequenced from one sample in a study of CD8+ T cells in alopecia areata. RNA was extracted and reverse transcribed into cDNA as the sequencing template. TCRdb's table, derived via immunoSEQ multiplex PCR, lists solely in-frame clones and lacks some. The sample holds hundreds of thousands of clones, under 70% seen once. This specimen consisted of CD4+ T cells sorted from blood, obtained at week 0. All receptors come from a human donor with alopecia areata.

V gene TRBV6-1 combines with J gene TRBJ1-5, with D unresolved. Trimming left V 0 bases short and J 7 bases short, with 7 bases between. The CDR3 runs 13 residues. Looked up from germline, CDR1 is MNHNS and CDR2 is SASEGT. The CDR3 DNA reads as TGTGCCAGCAGTGAAGCCTACTACCAGCCCCAGCATTTT. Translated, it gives CASSEAYYQPQHF.

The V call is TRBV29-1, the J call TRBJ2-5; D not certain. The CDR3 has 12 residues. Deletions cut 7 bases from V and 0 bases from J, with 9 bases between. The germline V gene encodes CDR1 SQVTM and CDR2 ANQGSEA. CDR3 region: CSDSDNQETQYF. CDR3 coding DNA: TGCAGCGATTCCGATAACCAAGAGACCCAGTACTTC. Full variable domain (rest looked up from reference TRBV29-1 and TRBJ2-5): SAVISQKPSRDICQRGTSLTIQCQVDSQVTMMFWYRQQPGQSLTLIATANQGSEATYESGFVIDKFPISRPNLTFSTLTVSNMSPEDSSIYLCSDSDNQETQYFGPGTRLLVL.